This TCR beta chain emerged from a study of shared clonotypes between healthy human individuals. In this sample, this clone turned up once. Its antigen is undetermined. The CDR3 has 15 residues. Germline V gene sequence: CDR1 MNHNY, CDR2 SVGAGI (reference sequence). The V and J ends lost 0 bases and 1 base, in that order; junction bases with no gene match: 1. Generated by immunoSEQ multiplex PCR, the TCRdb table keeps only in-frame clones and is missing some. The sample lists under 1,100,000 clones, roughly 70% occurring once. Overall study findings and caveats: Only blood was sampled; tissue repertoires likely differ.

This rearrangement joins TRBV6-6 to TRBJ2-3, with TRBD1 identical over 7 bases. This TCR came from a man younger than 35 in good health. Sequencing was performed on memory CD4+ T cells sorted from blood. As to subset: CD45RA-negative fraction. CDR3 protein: CASSYSGQGTDTQYF. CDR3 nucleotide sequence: TGTGCCAGCAGTTACTCCGGACAGGGCACAGATACGCAGTATTTT.